These T cell receptor beta chains were read from a single sample in a study of breast tumors, draining lymph nodes, adjacent tissues. TCRdb analysed the multiplex PCR reads with MiXCR anew, one entry per CDR3 protein. The table records approximately 280,000 distinct CDR3 sequences, about 33% of them present only once. The material sequenced was axillary lymph node tissue. The receptors here all came from a female donor with breast cancer. Some clones in this sample may be carry-over from other donors' samples. CDR3s include the opening cysteine and the closing phenylalanine or tryptophan. A D gene is named only where the DNA matches it firmly. Clone size is given for some rows only: seen once, a few or many times, or a class if the clone is expanded.

V gene	clone size	J gene	D gene	CDR3 DNA	CDR3 protein
TRBV19	-	TRBJ1-1	TRBD1	TGTGCCAGTAGGGGGGGACAGAAAGCTTTCTTT	CASRGGQKAFF
TRBV10-3	many	TRBJ1-3	TRBD1	TGTGCCACCACCTCCGGGACAGGGGGCGACATATATTTT	CATTSGTGGDIYF
TRBV25-1	many	TRBJ1-6	TRBD1	TGTGCCAGCAGAACAGGGGTGGGGAATTCACCCCTCCACTTT	CASRTGVGNSPLHF
TRBV6-1	-	TRBJ2-7	-	TGTGCCAGCAGTTCGAGTTCCGGGACGCCGTACGAGCAGTACTTC	CASSSSSGTPYEQYF
TRBV5-1	many	TRBJ1-4	TRBD1	TGCGCCAGTACGCAGGGGGCGTCTAATGAAAAACTGTTTTTT	CASTQGASNEKLFF
TRBV19	many	TRBJ2-1	TRBD1	TGTGCCAGTAGTCCCGGGACAGGGACTACAAATGAGCAGTTCTTC	CASSPGTGTTNEQFF
TRBV4-3	-	TRBJ2-5	TRBD2	TGCGCCAGCAGCCAAGAGCTGAGCGGGAGGCAGCAAGAGACCCAGTACTTC	CASSQELSGRQQETQYF
TRBV28	-	TRBJ2-7	-	TGTGCCAGCAGTTTACCCAAAGGACGGACCTACGAGCAGTACTTC	CASSLPKGRTYEQYF
TRBV19	many	TRBJ2-1	TRBD2	TGTGCCAGTAGTATTCGGGAGGGTTACAATGAGCAGTTCTTC	CASSIREGYNEQFF
TRBV7-7	-	TRBJ2-2	-	TGTGCTAGCGGCTTCGGACAGGCCGGGGTCGGGGAGCTGTTCTTT	CASGFGQAGVGELFF
TRBV6-6	many	TRBJ1-5	-	TGTGCCAGCAGTTACTCGATTTCAGGGTCCAATCAGCCCCAGCATTTT	CASSYSISGSNQPQHF
TRBV20-1	-	TRBJ2-7	TRBD2	TGCAGTGGGACTAGCGGGAGGGGCCCCTCCGAGCAGTACTTC	CSGTSGRGPSEQYF
TRBV7-9	-	TRBJ2-3	TRBD1	TGTGCCAGCAGCTCCGGAGCCGGGACAGGAGGTACGCAGTATTTT	CASSSGAGTGGTQYF
TRBV11-3	many	TRBJ2-1	-	TGTGCCAGCAGCTTAGGACCAAACAATGAGCAGTTCTTC	CASSLGPNNEQFF
TRBV7-6	-	TRBJ2-6	TRBD2	TGTGCCAGCGGCTTAGCGGGGGGTAACGTCCTGACTTTC	CASGLAGGNVLTF
TRBV12-5	few	TRBJ2-7	-	TGTGCTAGTGGTTTGGTACAGGCCCAGGGATGGACCTACGAGCAGTACTTC	CASGLVQAQGWTYEQYF
TRBV5-6	many	TRBJ1-6	TRBD1	TGTGCCAGCAGCTTGACTGGGACAGCCTATAATTCACCCCTCCACTTT	CASSLTGTAYNSPLHF
TRBV2	many	TRBJ2-7	-	TGTGCCAGCCACGCGGCGGGACAGAGGGTTCAAGGGTTCGAGCAGTACTTC	CASHAAGQRVQGFEQYF
TRBV12-3/TRBV12-4	many	TRBJ2-3	-	TGTGCCAGCAGCCTGCTGGATACGCAGTATTTT	CASSLLDTQYF
TRBV6-1	few	TRBJ2-7	-	TGTGCCAGCATTCGAGCGGATCACTACGAGCAGTACTTC	CASIRADHYEQYF
TRBV20-1	many	TRBJ1-5	TRBD1	TGCAGTGCCCTCAGCCGGGACAGATTAAATCAGCCCCAGCATTTT	CSALSRDRLNQPQHF
TRBV7-9	many	TRBJ2-7	TRBD1	TGTGCCAGCAGCTTTGGGGGACAGGGCTACGAGCAGTACTTC	CASSFGGQGYEQYF
TRBV7-9	many	TRBJ2-1	-	TGTGCCAGCAGACGATCGATCAGAACGGGTGGCGTAGCGTCCAATGAGCAGTTCTTC	CASRRSIRTGGVASNEQFF
TRBV4-3	many	TRBJ2-7	-	TGCGCCAGCAGCCTATACAGGCATGGTCCCTACGAGCAGTACTTC	CASSLYRHGPYEQYF
TRBV9	many	TRBJ2-1	-	TGTGCCAGCAGCCCTGGGCTTAGGTATGAGCAGTTCTTC	CASSPGLRYEQFF
TRBV28	few	TRBJ2-5	-	TGTGCCACCTTCCGCAGCACGGGGCAGCCCACAAAGACCCAGTACTTC	CATFRSTGQPTKTQYF
TRBV7-9	many	TRBJ2-5	-	TGTGCCAGCAGCCCGGGACTGGACCAAGAGACCCAGTACTTC	CASSPGLDQETQYF
TRBV2	many	TRBJ2-7	-	TGTGCCAGCATGTTCGTCGACGAGCAGTACTTC	CASMFVDEQYF
TRBV5-4	many	TRBJ2-7	TRBD2	TGTGCCAGCAGCCTCGGCGGGGGAAGTGGCTACGAGCAGTACTTC	CASSLGGGSGYEQYF
TRBV29-1	many	TRBJ2-7	-	TGCAGCGTCAAACCACCCGGGAGCACCTACGAGCAGTACTTC	CSVKPPGSTYEQYF
TRBV20-1	-	TRBJ2-3	-	TGCAGTGCTACGCAGGGGGACTCAGATACGCGGTATTTT	CSATQGDSDTRYF